Listed here are 27 T cell receptor beta chains from one sample, sequenced in a study of blood T cell repertoires in COVID-19. TCRdb's table, derived via immunoSEQ multiplex PCR, lists solely in-frame clones and lacks some. The sample has 300,000 or so clones, 75% to 90% seen once. Sequencing was carried out using peripheral blood. The receptors derive from a woman aged 40 to 50 with acute or convalescent COVID-19.

The chain is built from TRBV27 and TRBJ1-6; TRBD1 matches at 7 bases. V shed 5 bases and J 7 bases; nucleotides not matched to a gene: 5. The CDR3 consists of 14 residues. Germline loops: CDR1 MNHEY, CDR2 SMNVEV (reference sequence). The CDR3: CASSAQGGNSPLHF. The CDR3 DNA sequence: TGTGCCAGCAGTGCCCAGGGGGGCAATTCACCCCTCCACTTT.

The chain recombines TRBV24-1 with TRBJ1-5; 7 bases are shared with TRBD1. V lost 9 bases to trimming and J lost 6 bases; unmatched junction nucleotides: 7. Germline lookup yields CDR1 KGHDR and CDR2 SFDVKD. This CDR3 contains 13 residues. CDR3 amino acids: CATQGTVSQPQHF. The CDR3 bases are TGTGCCACCCAGGGGACAGTTAGTCAGCCCCAGCATTTT.

The rearrangement uses TRBV5-1 and TRBJ2-2, with TRBD2 matching over 9 bases. Germline V gene sequence: CDR1 SGHRS, CDR2 YFSETQ. The CDR3 totals 17 residues. V lost 2 bases to trimming and J lost 3 bases; unmatched junction nucleotides: 8. CDR3 protein: CASSLGGGAMDTGELFF. In DNA form, the CDR3 reads TGCGCCAGCAGCTTAGGCGGGGGGGCCATGGACACCGGGGAGCTGTTTTTT.

This chain connects TRBV6-5 to TRBJ1-1; 7 nucleotides align to TRBD1. Germline CDR1 MNHEY, CDR2 SVGAGI. V was clipped by 8 bases and J by 0 bases; unmatched bases: 6. This CDR3 has 14 amino acids. In DNA, the CDR3 is TGTGCCAGCGCGACAGGGATCGTGAACACTGAAGCTTTCTTT. Protein sequence: CASATGIVNTEAFF.

The V call is TRBV5-4, the J call TRBJ2-5; D uncertain. The CDR3 runs to 17 residues. The V and J ends lost 4 bases and 2 bases respectively, with 21 bases between them. Germline CDR1 reads SGHNT; CDR2 reads YYREEE (reference sequence). The CDR3 reads CASSLEALIVGQETQYF. In DNA, the CDR3 is TGTGCCAGCAGCCTTGAGGCGTTGATTGTCGGTCAAGAGACCCAGTACTTC.

The CDR3 reads CASTGGANSPLHF. The CDR3 region has the DNA TGTGCCAGCACCGGAGGAGCTAATTCACCCCTCCACTTT. The chain carries TRBV6-5 and TRBJ1-6; D gene uncertain. V lost 7 bases to trimming and J lost 6 bases, with 10 bases between them. Germline-derived CDR1 and CDR2 are MNHEY and SVGAGI. The CDR3 loop spans 13 amino acids.

The chain uses TRBV24-1 and TRBJ2-3; D call uncertain. Germline CDR1 KGHDR, CDR2 SFDVKD. This CDR3 has 16 residues. Trimming left V 1 base short and J 5 bases short, with 15 bases between. CDR3 loop: CATSDFLTTLGDTQYF. CDR3 DNA sequence: TGTGCCACCAGTGATTTCCTAACGACATTGGGAGATACGCAGTATTTT.

The chain links TRBV6-5 to TRBJ2-2; 10 positions match TRBD2. Trimming at V came to 0 bases and at J to 6 bases, leaving 4 bases not matched to a gene. Germline-derived CDR1 and CDR2 are MNHEY and SVGAGI. The CDR3 runs to 16 residues. As DNA, the CDR3 is TGTGCCAGCAGTTACTCTCTAGCGGGGGTTTCCGGGGAGCTGTTTTTT. Protein product: CASSYSLAGVSGELFF.

The chain carries TRBV30 and TRBJ2-5; 10 nucleotides align to TRBD2. The germline V gene encodes CDR1 GTSNPN and CDR2 SVGIG (reference sequence). V shed 3 bases and J 5 bases; nucleotides not matched to a gene: 15. The CDR3 covers 17 residues. CDR3 region: CAWSAFSSGGFPETQYF. CDR3 bases: TGTGCCTGGAGCGCCTTCTCTAGCGGGGGTTTCCCGGAGACCCAGTACTTC. The variable domain in full, completed from reference TRBV30 and TRBJ2-5, reads SQTIHQWPATLVQPVGSPLSLECTVEGTSNPNLYWYRQAAGRGLQLLFYSVGIGQISSEVPQNLSASRPQDRQFILSSKKLLLSDSGFYLCAWSAFSSGGFPETQYFGPGTRLLVL.

J is TRBJ1-2 and V is TRBV18; 7 bases line up with TRBD1. This CDR3 is 13 amino acids long. Unmatched junction bases numbered 4, after V lost 6 bases and J lost 3 bases. The V gene's germline CDR1 is KGHSH and CDR2 LQKENI. CDR3 protein: CASSQDRDYGYTF. The CDR3 nucleotides read TGTGCCAGCTCCCAAGACAGGGACTATGGCTACACCTTC.

The rearrangement uses TRBV9 and TRBJ2-3, with TRBD2 identical over 10 bases. The CDR3 is 15 residues long. With V trimmed by 4 bases and J by 1 base, 3 bases remained unmatched. Looked up from germline, CDR1 is SGDLS and CDR2 is YYNGEE. The CDR3 protein is CASSPTSGGTDTQYF. CDR3 nucleotide sequence: TGTGCCAGCAGCCCAACTAGCGGGGGCACAGATACGCAGTATTTT.

V usage is TRBV10-1 and J usage is TRBJ2-2; possible D gene TRBD1, 5 bases. Germline loops: CDR1 WNHNN, CDR2 SYGVQD (reference sequence). The CDR3 has 16 amino acids. V lost 0 bases and J 6 bases, leaving 14 bases between the germline ends. The CDR3 spells CASSESIPQGAGELFF. In DNA, the CDR3 is TGCGCCAGCAGTGAGTCGATCCCTCAAGGGGCCGGGGAGCTGTTTTTT.

DNA for the CDR3: TGTGCCAGCAGCCAAGTTGGGGGGAATCAGCCCCAGCATTTT. It yields the protein CASSQVGGNQPQHF. The chain combines TRBV14 with TRBJ1-5, with D perhaps TRBD1 (5 bases). This CDR3 comprises 14 residues. Germline V gives CDR1 SGHDN, CDR2 FVKESK. Trimming removed 1 base at V and 4 bases at J, with 8 bases between. Full variable domain (remainder filled in from reference TRBV14 and TRBJ1-5): EAGVTQFPSHSVIEKGQTVTLRCDPISGHDNLYWYRRVMGKEIKFLLHFVKESKQDESGMPNNRFLAERTGGTYSTLKVQPAELEDSGVYFCASSQVGGNQPQHFGDGTRLSIL.

This clone was seen once. The rearrangement joins TRBV18 to TRBJ1-6; D is unclear. Germline assignment: CDR1 KGHSH and CDR2 LQKENI. This CDR3 comprises 18 residues. V gave up 2 bases and J gave up 0 bases, with 14 bases separating them. CDR3 nucleotides: TGTGCCAGCTCACCAATGGAGCTAGGGAGCTCCTATAATTCACCCCTCCACTTT. It yields the protein CASSPMELGSSYNSPLHF.

This rearrangement joins TRBV19 to TRBJ1-1, with a tentative D call TRBD1 (5 bases). Looked up from germline, CDR1 is LNHDA and CDR2 is SQIVND (reference sequence). The CDR3 totals 14 residues. V lost 4 bases and J 3 bases, leaving 12 bases between the germline ends. This CDR3 is CASSKAGWDTEAFF. CDR3 nucleotides: TGTGCCAGTAGTAAGGCAGGGTGGGACACTGAAGCTTTCTTT.

This chain uses TRBV19 with TRBJ1-2; D perhaps matches TRBD1 (6 bases). Trimming cost V 3 bases and J 1 base, with 12 bases left between them. The CDR3 length is 15 residues. Germline V CDR1 and CDR2: LNHDA, SQIVND (reference sequence). The CDR3 spells CASSMSGGNNYGYTF. In DNA form, the CDR3 reads TGTGCCAGTAGTATGTCGGGGGGCAATAACTATGGCTACACCTTC.

V gene TRBV7-9 combines with J gene TRBJ1-2; 7 positions agree with TRBD1. The junction had 6 bases not matched to a gene; V was cut back by 4 bases and J by 7 bases. Germline V lookup: CDR1 SEHNR, CDR2 FQNEAQ (reference sequence). This CDR3 has 13 amino acids. The CDR3, as DNA: TGTGCCAGCAGCTCGAGAGGGGGCAGTGGCTACACCTTC. Translating it yields CASSSRGGSGYTF. Drawing the rest from reference TRBV7-9 and TRBJ1-2, the complete variable domain is DTGVSQNPRHKITKRGQNVTFRCDPISEHNRLYWYRQTLGQGPEFLTYFQNEAQLEKSRLLSDRFSAERPKGSFSTLEIQRTEQGDSAMYLCASSSRGGSGYTFGSGTRLTVV.

The genes are TRBV30 and TRBJ1-2; possible D gene TRBD1, 5 bases. In germline, CDR1 is GTSNPN, CDR2 SVGIG (reference sequence). Trimming stripped 0 bases from V and 4 bases from J, with 9 bases between. This CDR3 has 13 amino acids. CDR3 coding DNA: TGTGCCTGGAGTGTGGGGCAGGGCTATGGCTACACCTTC. This encodes CAWSVGQGYGYTF.

The V and J genes are TRBV2 and TRBJ2-5; tentative D call: TRBD2 (6 bases). V lost 8 bases and J lost 1, with 20 bases in between. This CDR3 contains 16 residues. Germline loops: CDR1 SNHLY, CDR2 FYNNEI. CDR3 DNA: TGTGCCAGCGAAACGAGCGCGGGGCAAATCCAAGAGACCCAGTACTTC. Amino acid sequence: CASETSAGQIQETQYF.

The chain joins TRBV30 to TRBJ1-2; 7 bases fit TRBD1. CDR3 size: 12 residues. The ends lost 8 bases at V and 4 bases at J; junction bases unmatched: 7. CDR1 is GTSNPN and CDR2 is SVGIG in the germline V gene (reference sequence). For the CDR3, the DNA is TGTGCCCGGAACCGGGACAGCTATGGCTACACCTTC. Translating gives CARNRDSYGYTF. Supplemented by reference TRBV30 and TRBJ1-2, the full variable domain reads SQTIHQWPATLVQPVGSPLSLECTVEGTSNPNLYWYRQAAGRGLQLLFYSVGIGQISSEVPQNLSASRPQDRQFILSSKKLLLSDSGFYLCARNRDSYGYTFGSGTRLTVV.

The gene calls are TRBV19 and TRBJ1-2; D gene unclear. This CDR3 is built from 14 residues. Germline CDR1 reads LNHDA; CDR2 reads SQIVND (reference sequence). V was clipped by 3 bases and J by 13 bases, with 21 bases between them. The CDR3 nucleotides are TGTGCCAGTAGTATGGCGACAAAGCCCCTCTTTCGCACCTTC. It translates to CASSMATKPLFRTF.

The chain has TRBV3-1 (or the pseudogene TRBV3-2) and TRBJ2-5; TRBD2 aligns across 7 bases. V shed 0 bases, J shed 2 bases, and the junction held 12 bases outside the gene matches. Germline V CDR1 and CDR2: LGHDT, YNNKEL (reference sequence). The CDR3 contains 18 residues. The CDR3 protein is CASSQESSRLAEQETQYF. DNA for the CDR3: TGTGCCAGCAGCCAAGAATCCAGCAGGCTAGCGGAACAAGAGACCCAGTACTTC.

This clone was detected a few times. V is TRBV10-3 and J is TRBJ2-3; D might be TRBD1 (5 bases). Germline loops: CDR1 ENHRY, CDR2 SYGVKD. The CDR3 runs to 14 residues. The V gene lost 5 bases and the J gene lost 0 bases, with 9 bases spanning the gap. CDR3 loop: CAISRGYSTDTQYF. CDR3 sequence (DNA): TGTGCCATCAGTAGGGGTTATAGCACAGATACGCAGTATTTT.

The chain uses TRBV27 and TRBJ2-3, with 9 nucleotides matching TRBD2. Trimming took 3 bases from V and 2 from J; bases not matched to a gene: 6. The CDR3 is 16 residues long. The germline gives CDR1 MNHEY, CDR2 SMNVEV (reference sequence). The CDR3 reads CASSFVAGDLTDTQYF. The CDR3 DNA is TGTGCCAGCAGTTTCGTAGCGGGGGACCTCACAGATACGCAGTATTTT.

The V and J genes are TRBV6-1 and TRBJ1-5; possibly TRBD1 for D (5 bases). The germline V and J ends were trimmed by 2 bases and 5 bases, with 10 bases remaining between them. Germline CDR1 and CDR2: MNHNS and SASEGT. The CDR3 contains 14 residues. CDR3 in amino acids: CASSENRRDQPQHF. The CDR3 region has the DNA TGTGCCAGCAGTGAAAACAGGAGGGATCAGCCCCAGCATTTT.

V and J are TRBV5-1 and TRBJ2-5; TRBD1 matches at 7 bases. In germline, CDR1 is SGHRS, CDR2 YFSETQ. The CDR3 has 18 residues. V lost 3 bases to trimming and J lost 3 bases; unmatched junction nucleotides: 17. CDR3 loop: CASSSRDSKDNRKETQYF. Here the CDR3 DNA reads TGCGCCAGCAGCTCCCGGGACAGCAAAGATAACCGAAAAGAGACCCAGTACTTC.

The chain is built from TRBV27 and TRBJ2-1; D may be TRBD1 (5 bases). Germline assignment: CDR1 MNHEY and CDR2 SMNVEV (reference sequence). The CDR3 has 14 amino acids. V lost 4 bases and J 4 bases, leaving 11 bases between the germline ends. Here the CDR3 DNA reads TGTGCCAGCAGTTCCCAGACAGATTACAATGAGCAGTTCTTC. Translated, it gives CASSSQTDYNEQFF.